These T cell receptor beta chains were read from a single sample in a study of blood T cell repertoires in COVID-19. Method: immunoSEQ multiplex PCR; TCRdb's copy keeps in-frame clones and lacks some. Of 75,000 to 90,000 clones listed, 75% to 85% are singletons. The sequenced sample was peripheral blood. Every receptor here comes from a woman aged 40-49 years with active or convalescent COVID-19. Each CDR3 is given with its conserved first and last residue. D genes are given only for firm matches. The size field is filled for only some rows; it gives once, few, many or a size class.

J | size | V | D | CDR3 | DNA
TRBJ2-5 | . | TRBV28 | . | CASSLPPAYQETQYF | TGTGCCAGCAGTTTACCTCCCGCGTACCAAGAGACCCAGTACTTC
TRBJ1-1 | . | TRBV10-3 | . | CAIRQGHTEAFF | TGTGCCATCCGGCAGGGGCACACTGAAGCTTTCTTT
TRBJ1-6 | . | TRBV21-1 | . | CASSKAGQGGRSPLHF | TGTGCCAGCAGCAAAGCAGGACAGGGGGGGAGATCACCCCTCCACTTT
TRBJ1-4 | . | TRBV3-1/TRBV3-2 | . | CASSPYRGFLFF | TGTGCCAGCAGCCCATATAGGGGTTTCCTGTTTTTT
TRBJ2-3 | . | TRBV19 | TRBD2 | CASGGRNTDTQYF | TGTGCCAGTGGCGGGAGAAACACAGATACGCAGTATTTT
TRBJ2-7 | . | TRBV11-2 | . | CASSQLLREQYF | TGTGCCAGCAGCCAACTGCTACGCGAGCAGTACTTC
TRBJ2-5 | . | TRBV5-1 | TRBD1 | CASQGGLQETQYF | TGCGCCAGCCAAGGGGGCCTGCAAGAGACCCAGTACTTC
TRBJ2-2 | . | TRBV30 | TRBD1 | CAWRGQPNTGELFF | TGTGCCTGGAGGGGACAGCCGAACACCGGGGAGCTGTTTTTT
TRBJ1-2 | . | TRBV5-6 | . | CASSEKTGNYGYTF | TGTGCCAGCAGCGAAAAAACAGGGAACTATGGCTACACCTTC
TRBJ2-1 | . | TRBV7-3 | . | CASSSGQEQFF | TGTGCCAGCAGCTCCGGACAAGAGCAGTTCTTC
TRBJ2-2 | . | TRBV4-1 | TRBD1 | CASSQGDRGTGELFF | TGCGCCAGCAGCCAAGGGGACAGGGGGACCGGGGAGCTGTTTTTT
TRBJ1-5 | . | TRBV9 | . | CASSVGGDNQPQHF | TGTGCCAGCAGCGTTGGCGGGGACAATCAGCCCCAGCATTTT
TRBJ1-6 | . | TRBV2 | TRBD1 | CASSGWDRDNSPLHF | TGTGCCAGCAGTGGGTGGGACAGGGATAATTCACCCCTCCACTTT
TRBJ1-4 | . | TRBV23-1 | TRBD1 | CASRPGQGVGEKLFF | TGCGCCAGCAGACCCGGACAGGGAGTGGGTGAAAAACTGTTTTTT
TRBJ2-7 | . | TRBV6-5 | . | CASSRTAEYEQYF | TGTGCCAGCAGCAGGACTGCGGAATACGAGCAGTACTTC
TRBJ2-1 | . | TRBV6-5 | TRBD2 | CASNPSGGAWDEQFF | TGTGCCAGCAACCCTAGCGGGGGGGCCTGGGATGAGCAGTTCTTC
TRBJ1-5 | . | TRBV5-6 | TRBD1 | CASSLMGTALNQPQHF | TGTGCCAGCAGCTTGATGGGGACAGCCCTCAATCAGCCCCAGCATTTT
TRBJ2-2 | . | TRBV12-5 | TRBD2 | CASGSGPKSGEHRNTGELFF | TGTGCTAGTGGTTCCGGCCCCAAAAGCGGGGAGCACAGGAACACCGGGGAGCTGTTTTTT
TRBJ1-5 | . | TRBV28 | TRBD1 | CASRQGAGNQPQHF | TGTGCCAGCAGACAGGGGGCGGGCAATCAGCCCCAGCATTTT
TRBJ2-1 | . | TRBV7-9 | TRBD1 | CASSSENPGTENYNEQFF | TGTGCCAGCAGCTCCGAAAATCCCGGGACAGAAAACTACAATGAGCAGTTCTTC
TRBJ1-4 | . | TRBV7-9 | . | CASSSDRPNEKLFF | TGTGCCAGCAGCAGCGACAGGCCTAATGAAAAACTGTTTTTT
TRBJ2-7 | . | TRBV5-4 | TRBD2 | CASRYGTSASYEQYF | TGTGCCAGCAGATACGGGACTAGCGCTTCCTACGAGCAGTACTTC
TRBJ2-7 | . | TRBV18 | TRBD2 | CASSPGLAGEYEQYF | TGTGCCAGCTCACCGGGACTAGCGGGAGAATACGAGCAGTACTTC
TRBJ2-3 | once | TRBV7-9 | TRBD2 | CASSKTSGGPTDTQYF | TGTGCCAGCAGCAAGACTAGCGGGGGCCCCACAGATACGCAGTATTTT
TRBJ2-1 | . | TRBV7-2 | TRBD2 | CASSLFGTSGSYEQFF | TGTGCCAGCAGCTTATTCGGGACTAGCGGGAGTTATGAGCAGTTCTTC
TRBJ2-3 | . | TRBV10-3 | TRBD2 | CAIRSTSAADTQYF | TGTGCCATCAGATCCACTAGCGCAGCAGATACGCAGTATTTT
TRBJ1-3 | . | TRBV19 | . | CASSIAGNPGNTIYF | TGTGCCAGTAGTATAGCTGGCAATCCTGGAAACACCATATATTTT
TRBJ1-5 | . | TRBV30 | TRBD1 | CAWSAPDRGGSNQPQHF | TGTGCCTGGAGTGCTCCGGACAGGGGAGGGAGCAATCAGCCCCAGCATTTT
TRBJ2-7 | . | TRBV30 | . | CAWSVNREGEQYF | TGTGCCTGGAGTGTAAACAGGGAGGGCGAGCAGTACTTC
TRBJ1-3 | . | TRBV28 | . | CASSFSGSGNTIYF | TGTGCCAGCAGTTTCAGCGGGTCTGGAAACACCATATATTTT
TRBJ2-7 | . | TRBV27 | . | CASSLTGPFNEQYF | TGTGCCAGCAGTTTAACAGGGCCTTTCAACGAGCAGTACTTC
TRBJ2-1 | . | TRBV7-2 | TRBD2 | CASSLGGGSFNEQFF | TGTGCCAGCAGCTTAGGCGGGGGGAGTTTCAATGAGCAGTTCTTC
TRBJ2-2 | . | TRBV7-2 | TRBD2 | CASSLWSSGNTGELFF | TGTGCCAGCAGCTTATGGTCTAGCGGGAACACCGGGGAGCTGTTTTTT